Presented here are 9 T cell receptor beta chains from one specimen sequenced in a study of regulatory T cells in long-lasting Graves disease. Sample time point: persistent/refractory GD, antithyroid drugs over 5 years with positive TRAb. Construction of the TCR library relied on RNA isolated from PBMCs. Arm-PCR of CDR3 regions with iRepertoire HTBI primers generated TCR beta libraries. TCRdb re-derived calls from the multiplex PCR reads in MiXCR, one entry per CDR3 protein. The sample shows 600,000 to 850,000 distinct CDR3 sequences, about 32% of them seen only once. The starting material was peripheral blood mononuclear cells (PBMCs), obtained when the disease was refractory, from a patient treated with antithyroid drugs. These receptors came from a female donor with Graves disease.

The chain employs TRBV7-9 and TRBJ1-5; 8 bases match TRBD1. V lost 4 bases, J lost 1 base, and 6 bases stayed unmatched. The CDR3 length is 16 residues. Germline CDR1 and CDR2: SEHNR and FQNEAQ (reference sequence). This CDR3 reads CASSSWTGRSNQPQHF. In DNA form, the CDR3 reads TGTGCCAGCAGCTCATGGACAGGGAGGAGCAATCAGCCCCAGCATTTT.

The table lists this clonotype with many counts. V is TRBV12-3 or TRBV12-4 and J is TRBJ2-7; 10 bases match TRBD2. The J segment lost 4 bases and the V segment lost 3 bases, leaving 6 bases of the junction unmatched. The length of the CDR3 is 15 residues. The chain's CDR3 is CASSLLAGEWYEQYF. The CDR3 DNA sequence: TGTGCCAGCAGTTTGCTAGCGGGAGAATGGTACGAGCAGTACTTC.

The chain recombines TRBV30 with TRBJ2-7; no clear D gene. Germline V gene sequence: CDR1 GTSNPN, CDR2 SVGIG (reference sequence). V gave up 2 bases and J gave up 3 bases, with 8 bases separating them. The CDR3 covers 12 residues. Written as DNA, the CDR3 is TGTGCCTGGAGTACCACCAGCTACGAGCAGTACTTC. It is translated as CAWSTTSYEQYF.

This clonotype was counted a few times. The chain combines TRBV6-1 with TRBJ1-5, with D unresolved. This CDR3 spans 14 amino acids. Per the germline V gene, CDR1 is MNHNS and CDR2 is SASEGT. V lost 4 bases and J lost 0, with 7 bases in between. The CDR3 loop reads CASSGPYSNQPQHF. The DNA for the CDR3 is TGTGCCAGCAGTGGTCCATATAGCAATCAGCCCCAGCATTTT.

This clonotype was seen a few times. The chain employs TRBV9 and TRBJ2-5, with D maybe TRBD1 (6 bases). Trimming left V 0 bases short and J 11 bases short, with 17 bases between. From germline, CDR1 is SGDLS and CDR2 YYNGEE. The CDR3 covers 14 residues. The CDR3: CASSVAQGTSTQYF. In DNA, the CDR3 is TGTGCCAGCAGCGTAGCTCAGGGGACCTCGACTCAGTACTTC. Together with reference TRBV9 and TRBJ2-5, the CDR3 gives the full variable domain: DSGVTQTPKHLITATGQRVTLRCSPRSGDLSVYWYQQSLDQGLQFLIQYYNGEERAKGNILERFSAQQFPDLHSELNLSSLELGDSALYFCASSVAQGTSTQYFGPGTRLLVL.

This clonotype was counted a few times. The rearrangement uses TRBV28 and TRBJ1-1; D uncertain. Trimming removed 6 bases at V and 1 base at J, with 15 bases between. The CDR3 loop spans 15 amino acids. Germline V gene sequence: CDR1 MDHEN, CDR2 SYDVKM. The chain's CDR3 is CASRFLGQKNTEAFF. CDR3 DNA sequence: TGTGCCAGCAGGTTCCTGGGCCAGAAGAACACTGAAGCTTTCTTT. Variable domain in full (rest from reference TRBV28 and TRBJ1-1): DVKVTQSSRYLVKRTGEKVFLECVQDMDHENMFWYRQDPGLGLRLIYFSYDVKMKEKGDIPEGYSVSREKKERFSLILESASTNQTSMYLCASRFLGQKNTEAFFGQGTRLTVV.

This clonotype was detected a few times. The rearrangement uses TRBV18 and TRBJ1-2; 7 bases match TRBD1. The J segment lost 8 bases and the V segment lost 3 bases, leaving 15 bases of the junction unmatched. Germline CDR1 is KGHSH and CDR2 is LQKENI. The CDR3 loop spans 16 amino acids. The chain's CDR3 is CASSPLRDSGRDGYTF. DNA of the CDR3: TGTGCCAGCTCACCGCTACGGGACAGTGGAAGAGACGGCTACACCTTC.

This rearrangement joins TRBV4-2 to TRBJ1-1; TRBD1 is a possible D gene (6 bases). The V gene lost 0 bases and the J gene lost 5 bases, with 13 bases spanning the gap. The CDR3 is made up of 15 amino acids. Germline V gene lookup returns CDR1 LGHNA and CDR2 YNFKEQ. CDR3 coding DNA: TGTGCCAGCAGCCAAGAGAAGGGGGGAAGGACTGAAGCTTTCTTT. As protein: CASSQEKGGRTEAFF.

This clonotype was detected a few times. The CDR3 nucleotides are TGTGCCGCTGCTCTAGGGGCCAAAAACATTCAGTACTTC. Translating gives CAAALGAKNIQYF. This chain uses TRBV7-9 with TRBJ2-4; D is unresolved. Germline CDR1 reads SEHNR; CDR2 reads FQNEAQ (reference sequence). V gave up 11 bases and J gave up 1 base, with 12 bases separating them. CDR3 length: 13 amino acids. Full variable domain (rest looked up from reference TRBV7-9 and TRBJ2-4): DTGVSQNPRHKITKRGQNVTFRCDPISEHNRLYWYRQTLGQGPEFLTYFQNEAQLEKSRLLSDRFSAERPKGSFSTLEIQRTEQGDSAMYLCAAALGAKNIQYFGAGTRLSVL.